These T cell receptor beta chains were read from a single sample in a study of siplizumab effects on memory and regulatory T cells. Using immunoSEQ multiplex PCR, the repertoire was profiled, and TCRdb retains in-frame clones only, with some absent. Of about 94,000 clones listed, around 94% were seen once; the top ten hold around 0.3%. Sequenced material: non-Treg CD4+ T cells sorted from blood. The receptors here all came from a human donor in good health. The CDR3 runs from the conserved cysteine through the conserved F or W. The D gene is left open where the match is weak.

d_call,v_call,cdr3_aa
NA,TRBV5-1,CASSPLAQTGSYGYTF
TRBD1,TRBV5-1,CASSLRDRGQSEAFF
TRBD2,TRBV5-1,CASSLGAGGARHTDTQYF
NA,TRBV27,CASSWGSGSNQPQHF
NA,TRBV30,CAWSFGRTSLHEQYF
NA,TRBV4-1,CASSQVGTLLAKNIQYF
NA,TRBV9,CASCEDRGFSGANVLTF
TRBD1,TRBV25-1,CASGSQGQGVGELFF
NA,TRBV7-9,CASSLSLGFNTQYF
TRBD1,TRBV5-4,CASSLSDRDYEQFF
NA,TRBV2,CASSEFKGGGPSETQYF
NA,TRBV21-1,CASTYYRQGECTEAFF
NA,TRBV2,CASSETAASEAFF
NA,TRBV6-5,CASSYDSRRINEQFF
NA,TRBV7-2,CASSLAGLSRVRETQYF
NA,TRBV15,CATSRGGTSTEAFF
TRBD2,TRBV30,CAWSPGLADTGELFF
NA,TRBV6-1,CASSESQGLRQFF
NA,TRBV6-1,CASSLSRGTNQPQHF
NA,TRBV6-5,CASSYSRGQEQYF
NA,TRBV25-1,CASRSSYEQYF
NA,TRBV9,CASSVAVSGNTIYF
TRBD1,TRBV15,CATSSPGQVAGELFF
TRBD2,TRBV7-2,CASSRTSASYYEQYF
NA,TRBV20-1,CSASDRGEAFF
TRBD2,TRBV19,CASIGLGQETQYF
NA,TRBV6-4,CASSAEDGNEQFF
NA,TRBV5-1,CASSEGTAEKLFF
NA,TRBV30,CAWSSATYNEQFF
NA,TRBV27,CASSHDLRGKMAFF
NA,TRBV5-1,CASSFGGSQVHEQYF
NA,TRBV6-1,CASREGSQPQHF
TRBD1,TRBV30,CASDRGFGYTF
TRBD1,TRBV14,CASSTLGQGANEKLFF
TRBD1,TRBV6-6,CASSYGTGGDYGYTF
NA,TRBV7-3,CASGASGAYNEQFF
NA,TRBV5-1,CASTLRGGTDTQYF
NA,TRBV25-1,CASSETGFNQPQHF
TRBD1,TRBV10-2,CASSATGGGNTEAFF
NA,TRBV5-1,CASSLDSETQYF
NA,TRBV30,CAWSVSLTGNTEAFF
TRBD1,TRBV5-1,CASSPGQGAYNEQFF
NA,TRBV18,CASSPYVVSGANVLTF
NA,TRBV19,CASSDPRTYRSTDEQFF
NA,TRBV30,CAWNQSPQGAYSPLHF
TRBD1,TRBV4-3,CASSHQGGDTEAFF
NA,TRBV4-1,CASSQDLLTGLQETQYF
NA,TRBV5-5,CASSALGSSPYEQYF
TRBD2,TRBV10-3,CAIKGLAGGPDTGELFF
TRBD1,TRBV5-5,CASSYDRDSYEQYF
TRBD2,TRBV11-2,CASSPRVLAGVREETQYF
NA,TRBV6-6,CASSYTGPGEQYF
TRBD1,TRBV6-5,CASKSGGDTQYF
NA,TRBV5-4,CASSLRDVGYEQYF
TRBD2,TRBV2,CASSEGLAGPDTQYF
TRBD2,TRBV27,CASSSYSGGALGGELFF
TRBD1,TRBV6-1,CASRAGQGNYGYTF